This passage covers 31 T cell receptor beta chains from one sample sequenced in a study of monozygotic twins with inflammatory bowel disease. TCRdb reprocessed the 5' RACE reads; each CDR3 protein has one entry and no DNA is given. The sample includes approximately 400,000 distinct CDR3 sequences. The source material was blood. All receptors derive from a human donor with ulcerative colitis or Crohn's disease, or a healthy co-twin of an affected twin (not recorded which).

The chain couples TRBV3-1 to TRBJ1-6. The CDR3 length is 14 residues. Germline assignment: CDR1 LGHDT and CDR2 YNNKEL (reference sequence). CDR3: CASSQGMKNSPLHF.

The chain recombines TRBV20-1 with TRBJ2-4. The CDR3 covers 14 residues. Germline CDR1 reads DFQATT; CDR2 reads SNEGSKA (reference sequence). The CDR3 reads CSASEWNPGNIQYF.

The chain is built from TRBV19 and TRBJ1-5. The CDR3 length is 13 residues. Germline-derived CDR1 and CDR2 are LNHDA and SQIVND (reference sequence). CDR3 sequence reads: CASSTGSNQPQHF.

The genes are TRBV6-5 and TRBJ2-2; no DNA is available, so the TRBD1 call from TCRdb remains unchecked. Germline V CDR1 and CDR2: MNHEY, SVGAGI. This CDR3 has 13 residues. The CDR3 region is CASSPGGAGELFF.

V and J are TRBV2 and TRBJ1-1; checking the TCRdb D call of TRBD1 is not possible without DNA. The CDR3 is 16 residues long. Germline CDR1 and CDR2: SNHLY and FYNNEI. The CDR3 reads CASKLQGTSLNTEAFF.

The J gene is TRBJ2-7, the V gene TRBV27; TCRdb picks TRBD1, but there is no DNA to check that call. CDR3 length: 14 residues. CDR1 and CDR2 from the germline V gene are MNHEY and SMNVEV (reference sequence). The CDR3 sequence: CASSQLGTAYEQYF.

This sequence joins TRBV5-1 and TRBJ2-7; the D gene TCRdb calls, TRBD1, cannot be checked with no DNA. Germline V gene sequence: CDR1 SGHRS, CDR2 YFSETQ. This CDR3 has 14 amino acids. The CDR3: CASSLRDPSYEQYF.

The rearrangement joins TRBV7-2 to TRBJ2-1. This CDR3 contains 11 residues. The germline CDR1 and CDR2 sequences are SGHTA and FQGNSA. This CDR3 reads CASSLPNEQFF.

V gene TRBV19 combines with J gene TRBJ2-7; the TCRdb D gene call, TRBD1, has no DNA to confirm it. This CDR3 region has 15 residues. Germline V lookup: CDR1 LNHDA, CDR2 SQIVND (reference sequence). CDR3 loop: CASTPGPGSSYEQYF.

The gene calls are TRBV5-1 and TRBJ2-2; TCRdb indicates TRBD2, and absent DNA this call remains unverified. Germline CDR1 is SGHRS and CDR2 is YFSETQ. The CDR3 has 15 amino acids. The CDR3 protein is CASSRPGGLDGELFF.

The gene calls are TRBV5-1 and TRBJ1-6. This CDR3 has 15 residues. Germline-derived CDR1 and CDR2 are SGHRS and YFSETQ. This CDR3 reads CASRGETALGSPLHF. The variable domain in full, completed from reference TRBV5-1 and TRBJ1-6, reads KAGVTQTPRYLIKTRGQQVTLSCSPISGHRSVSWYQQTPGQGLQFLFEYFSETQRNKGNFPGRFSGRQFSNSRSEMNVSTLELGDSALYLCASRGETALGSPLHFGNGTRLTVT.

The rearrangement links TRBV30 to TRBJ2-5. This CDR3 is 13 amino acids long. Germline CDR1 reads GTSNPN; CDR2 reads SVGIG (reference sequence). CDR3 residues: CAWSMTAKETQYF.

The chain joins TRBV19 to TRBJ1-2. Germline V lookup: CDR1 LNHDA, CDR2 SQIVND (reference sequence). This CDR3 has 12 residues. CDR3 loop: CASAGGTYGYTF.

The CDR3 region is CASSLGPLEAFF. This chain uses TRBV5-6 with TRBJ1-1; the D gene TCRdb calls, TRBD1, cannot be checked with no DNA. Germline lookup yields CDR1 SGHDT and CDR2 YYEEEE. The CDR3 is 12 amino acids.

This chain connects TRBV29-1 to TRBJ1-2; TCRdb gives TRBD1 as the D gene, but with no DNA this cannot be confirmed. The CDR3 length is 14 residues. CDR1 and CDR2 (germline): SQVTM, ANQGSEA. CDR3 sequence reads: CSVEARLGTYGYTF.

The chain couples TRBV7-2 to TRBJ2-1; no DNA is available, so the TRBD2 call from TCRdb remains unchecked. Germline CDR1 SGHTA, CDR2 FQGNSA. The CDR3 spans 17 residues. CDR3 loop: CASSLATGGVSYNEQFF.

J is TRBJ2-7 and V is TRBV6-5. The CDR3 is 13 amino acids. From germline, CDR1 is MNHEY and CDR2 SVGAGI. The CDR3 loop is CASSPSKGYEQYF.

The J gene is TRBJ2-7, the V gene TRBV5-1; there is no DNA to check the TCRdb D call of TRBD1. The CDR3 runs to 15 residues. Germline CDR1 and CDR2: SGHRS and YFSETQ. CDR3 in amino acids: CASSLSGTGGYEQYF.

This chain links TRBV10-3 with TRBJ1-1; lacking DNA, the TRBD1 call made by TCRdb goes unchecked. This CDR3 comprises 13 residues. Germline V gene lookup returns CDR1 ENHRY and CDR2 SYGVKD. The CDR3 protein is CAISGPGNTEAFF.

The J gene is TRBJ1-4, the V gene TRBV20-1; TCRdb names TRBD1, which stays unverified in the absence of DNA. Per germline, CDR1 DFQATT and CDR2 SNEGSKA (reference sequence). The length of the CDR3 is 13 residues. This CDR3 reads CSAPGQTNEKLFF.

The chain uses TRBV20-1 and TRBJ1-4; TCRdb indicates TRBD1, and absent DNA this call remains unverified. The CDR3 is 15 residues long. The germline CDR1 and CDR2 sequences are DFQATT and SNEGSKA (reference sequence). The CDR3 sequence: CSATIGGRRNEKLFF.

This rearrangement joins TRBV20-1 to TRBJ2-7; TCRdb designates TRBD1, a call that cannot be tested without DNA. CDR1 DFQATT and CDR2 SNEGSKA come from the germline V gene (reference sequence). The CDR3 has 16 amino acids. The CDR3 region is CSARRGGGQGRHEQYF.

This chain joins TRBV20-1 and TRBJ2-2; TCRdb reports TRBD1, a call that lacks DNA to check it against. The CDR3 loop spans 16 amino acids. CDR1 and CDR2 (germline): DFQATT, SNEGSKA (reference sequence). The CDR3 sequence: CSARDLGGPNTGELFF.

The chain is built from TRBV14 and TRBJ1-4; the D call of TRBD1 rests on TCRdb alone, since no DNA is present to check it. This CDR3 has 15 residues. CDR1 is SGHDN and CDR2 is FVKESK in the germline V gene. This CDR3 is CASSPRTGVREKLFF.

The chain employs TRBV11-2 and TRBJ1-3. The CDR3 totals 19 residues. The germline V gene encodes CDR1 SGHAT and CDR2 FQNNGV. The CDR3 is CASSGFLDGYHHLGNTIYF.

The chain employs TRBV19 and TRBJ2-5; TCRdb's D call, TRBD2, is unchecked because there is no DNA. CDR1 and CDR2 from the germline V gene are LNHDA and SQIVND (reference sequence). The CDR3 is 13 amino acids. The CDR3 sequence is CASGLAAQETQYF.

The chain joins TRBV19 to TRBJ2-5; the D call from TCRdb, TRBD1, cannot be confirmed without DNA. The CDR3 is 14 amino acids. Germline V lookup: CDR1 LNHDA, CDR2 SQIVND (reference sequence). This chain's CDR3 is CASSSSWTKETQYF.

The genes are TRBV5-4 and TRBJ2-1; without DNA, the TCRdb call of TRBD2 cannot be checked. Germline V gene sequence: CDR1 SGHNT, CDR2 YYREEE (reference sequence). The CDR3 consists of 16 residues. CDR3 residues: CASSLVVGGGYNEQFF.

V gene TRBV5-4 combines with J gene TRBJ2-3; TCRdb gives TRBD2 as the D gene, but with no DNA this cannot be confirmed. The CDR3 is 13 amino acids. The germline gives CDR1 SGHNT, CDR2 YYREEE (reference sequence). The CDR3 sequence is CASEARGVDTQYF.

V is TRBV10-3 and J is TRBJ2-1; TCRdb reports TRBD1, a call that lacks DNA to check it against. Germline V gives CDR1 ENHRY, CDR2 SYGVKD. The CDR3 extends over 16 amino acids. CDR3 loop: CAISDKAGVPSYEQFF.

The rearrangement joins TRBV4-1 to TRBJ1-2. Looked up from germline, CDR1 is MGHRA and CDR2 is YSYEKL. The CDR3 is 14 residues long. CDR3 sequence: CASSQAARSYGYTF.